A single sample is the source of the 19 T cell receptor beta chains below, sequenced in a study of cytomegalovirus exposure and HLA in healthy donors. The PCR contained 60 Vbeta and 13 Jbeta primers. TCRdb's copy holds only in-frame clones and misses some; the assay was immunoSEQ multiplex PCR. The data show roughly 130,000 clones, around three quarters seen once. Source material: PBMCs. The receptors derive from a man aged 35-49 years in good health and CMV-seronegative.

The chain is built from TRBV27 and TRBJ1-1; 8 positions match TRBD1. CDR1 MNHEY and CDR2 SMNVEV come from the germline V gene (reference sequence). The V segment lost 5 bases and the J segment 2 bases; nucleotides outside the gene matches: 10. The CDR3 is 16 residues long. CDR3 DNA: TGTGCCAGCAGTGAAGGCCAGGGGGCTGCAAACACTGAAGCTTTCTTT. Translated, it gives CASSEGQGAANTEAFF.

This sequence joins TRBV9 and TRBJ1-1, with D perhaps matching TRBD1 (5 bases). Germline V gives CDR1 SGDLS, CDR2 YYNGEE. The ends were cut back, 0 bases at V and 2 bases at J, with 14 bases in the middle. CDR3 length: 16 residues. As DNA, the CDR3 is TGTGCCAGCAGCGTAGGGACATCAGGGCCTAACACTGAAGCTTTCTTT. Translated, it gives CASSVGTSGPNTEAFF.

The chain links TRBV19 to TRBJ1-2; 8 bases agree with TRBD1. V lost 6 bases and J lost 4; bases outside the gene matches: 10. The CDR3 is made up of 15 amino acids. The germline V gene has CDR1 LNHDA and CDR2 SQIVND (reference sequence). This chain's CDR3 is CASRPMTGEGYGYTF. The CDR3, as DNA: TGTGCCAGTAGACCGATGACAGGGGAGGGCTATGGCTACACCTTC.

The chain combines TRBV9 with TRBJ2-5; 15 nucleotides match TRBD2. The J call is in doubt because the DNA end fits TRBJ2-7 better. This CDR3 contains 15 residues. Germline V gene lookup returns CDR1 SGDLS and CDR2 YYNGEE. CDR3 DNA sequence: TGTGCCAGCAGCGCAGGGACTAGCGGGAGGTACGAGCAGTACTTC. Translation: CASSAGTSGRYEQYF.

The rearrangement uses TRBV6-5 and TRBJ1-1; D is unresolved. The V gene lost 5 bases and the J gene lost 6 bases, with 19 bases spanning the gap. Germline-derived CDR1 and CDR2 are MNHEY and SVGAGI. The CDR3 consists of 15 residues. CDR3 in DNA: TGTGCCAGCAGTACCCCGGGCCTCGCGGGTCCTGAAGCTTTCTTT. Its translation is CASSTPGLAGPEAFF.

The table lists this clone with a few counts. The gene calls are TRBV5-4 and TRBJ2-1; 10 bases line up with TRBD2. With V trimmed by 0 bases and J by 6 bases, 6 bases remained unmatched. CDR1 and CDR2 from the germline V gene are SGHNT and YYREEE (reference sequence). The CDR3 is 16 residues long. The CDR3 nucleotides read TGTGCCAGCAGCTTGGGCGGCCTAGCGGGGGCCAATGAGCAGTTCTTC. Translating it yields CASSLGGLAGANEQFF.

The rearrangement links TRBV30 to TRBJ1-5; D perhaps matches TRBD1 (6 bases). The V end lost 1 base, the J end lost 1 base, and 11 bases lay between the germline ends. In germline, CDR1 is GTSNPN, CDR2 SVGIG (reference sequence). The CDR3 loop spans 15 amino acids. The CDR3 protein is CAWSGTGKSNQPQHF. The CDR3 DNA reads TGTGCCTGGAGTGGCACAGGGAAAAGCAATCAGCCCCAGCATTTT. The whole variable domain, remainder taken from reference TRBV30 and TRBJ1-5, is SQTIHQWPATLVQPVGSPLSLECTVEGTSNPNLYWYRQAAGRGLQLLFYSVGIGQISSEVPQNLSASRPQDRQFILSSKKLLLSDSGFYLCAWSGTGKSNQPQHFGDGTRLSIL.

This chain connects TRBV2 to TRBJ2-1; perhaps TRBD1 as D (5 bases). V lost 9 bases to trimming and J lost 0 bases, with 12 bases between them. The CDR3 contains 14 residues. From germline, CDR1 is SNHLY and CDR2 FYNNEI. The CDR3 sequence: CASTSQGSYNEQFF. CDR3 bases: TGTGCCAGTACGAGTCAGGGCTCCTACAATGAGCAGTTCTTC.

The chain employs TRBV5-1 and TRBJ2-1, with 13 bases matching TRBD2. This CDR3 has 18 amino acids. Trimming took 1 base from V and 5 from J; bases not matched to a gene: 9. Germline assignment: CDR1 SGHRS and CDR2 YFSETQ. The DNA of the CDR3 is TGCGCCAGCAGCTTGAAACTAGCGGGGGGGTTTTCCCACAATGAGCAGTTCTTC. Translation: CASSLKLAGGFSHNEQFF.

The V and J genes are TRBV9 and TRBJ1-4; 9 bases are shared with TRBD1. The CDR3 loop spans 17 amino acids. CDR1 SGDLS and CDR2 YYNGEE come from the germline V gene. V shed 3 bases and J 7 bases; nucleotides not matched to a gene: 13. The DNA of the CDR3 is TGTGCCAGCAGCGCCCGGGACAGGGTTGTCGTCGCTGAAAAACTGTTTTTT. It is translated as CASSARDRVVVAEKLFF.

The chain links TRBV9 to TRBJ1-1; TRBD1 is a possible D gene (6 bases). The CDR3 length is 15 residues. The ends were cut back, 2 bases at V and 5 bases at J, with 16 bases in the middle. The germline CDR1 and CDR2 sequences are SGDLS and YYNGEE. The CDR3 spells CASSVSGGAGTEAFF. The DNA for the CDR3 is TGTGCCAGCAGCGTCTCGGGGGGGGCGGGGACTGAAGCTTTCTTT.

This clone was seen just once. This chain links TRBV7-8 with TRBJ1-5; maybe TRBD1 (6 bases). Germline V gives CDR1 SGHVS, CDR2 FQNEAQ. This CDR3 region has 14 residues. The ends were cut back, 5 bases at V and 3 bases at J, with 11 bases in the middle. In nucleotides, the CDR3 is TGTGCCAGCAGCACCACAGGGTACAATCAGCCCCAGCATTTT. This gives the protein CASSTTGYNQPQHF.

The CDR3 here is CASSGGQGNTEAFF. The CDR3 nucleotides are TGTGCCAGCAGTGGAGGACAGGGAAACACTGAAGCTTTCTTT. V usage is TRBV6-5 and J usage is TRBJ1-1, with 8 bases lining up with TRBD1. This CDR3 contains 14 residues. CDR1 is MNHEY and CDR2 is SVGAGI in the germline V gene. The trim removed 5 bases at V and 2 bases at J, leaving 4 bases unmatched.

The J gene is TRBJ2-7, the V gene TRBV6-5; the D gene is possibly TRBD1 (5 bases). The V gene lost 4 bases and the J gene lost 2 bases, with 12 bases spanning the gap. Per germline, CDR1 MNHEY and CDR2 SVGAGI. The CDR3 contains 14 residues. The CDR3 DNA reads TGTGCCAGCAGTTCCACAGGATCCACCTACGAGCAGTACTTC. Amino acid sequence: CASSSTGSTYEQYF.

The CDR3 loop reads CASSESTLGLAANNEQFF. As DNA, the CDR3 is TGTGCCAGCAGTGAAAGCACCCTCGGACTAGCGGCCAACAATGAGCAGTTCTTC. The chain carries TRBV6-1 and TRBJ2-1, with 10 bases identical to TRBD2. Germline CDR1 MNHNS, CDR2 SASEGT. The length of the CDR3 is 18 residues. After removal of 2 bases from V and 5 bases from J, the junction contained 12 bases not matched to a gene.

The V call is TRBV2, the J call TRBJ2-1; perhaps TRBD2 as D (6 bases). V lost 6 bases and J 0 bases, leaving 15 bases between the germline ends. Looked up from germline, CDR1 is SNHLY and CDR2 is FYNNEI. This CDR3 has 16 residues. CDR3: CASRDSGGSSYNEQFF. CDR3 nucleotide sequence: TGTGCCAGCAGGGATAGCGGAGGGAGCTCCTACAATGAGCAGTTCTTC. Using reference TRBV2 and TRBJ2-1 for the parts outside the CDR3, the full variable domain is EPEVTQTPSHQVTQMGQEVILRCVPISNHLYFYWYRQILGQKVEFLVSFYNNEISEKSEIFDDQFSVERPDGSNFTLKIRSTKLEDSAMYFCASRDSGGSSYNEQFFGPGTRLTVL.

The chain combines TRBV28 with TRBJ1-2; no clear D gene. Deletions cut 3 bases from V and 0 bases from J, with 14 bases between. This CDR3 contains 16 residues. Germline V gene data show CDR1 as MDHEN and CDR2 as SYDVKM. CDR3 residues: CASSLPSRLSNYGYTF. CDR3 DNA: TGTGCCAGCAGTTTGCCCTCCAGACTGTCTAACTATGGCTACACCTTC.

The rearrangement links TRBV7-9 to TRBJ2-1; 14 bases are a match to TRBD2. The junction had 5 bases not matched to a gene; V was cut back by 3 bases and J by 7 bases. The CDR3 contains 16 residues. Germline-derived CDR1 and CDR2 are SEHNR and FQNEAQ (reference sequence). The CDR3 protein is CASSLTSGRALNEQFF. The CDR3 DNA reads TGTGCCAGCAGCTTGACTAGCGGGAGGGCCTTAAATGAGCAGTTCTTC.

J is TRBJ2-1 and V is TRBV7-7; tentatively, D is TRBD2 (6 bases). Trimming stripped 3 bases from V and 8 bases from J, with 17 bases between. CDR1 and CDR2 from the germline V gene are SSHAT and FNYEAQ (reference sequence). There are 15 residues in the CDR3. DNA of the CDR3: TGTGCCAGCAGCTTGGGGGGTCGGGGGTTGGATGAGCAGTTCTTC. As protein: CASSLGGRGLDEQFF.